The clone carrying this T cell receptor beta chain occurred a few times. The germline V gene encodes CDR1 MNHNS and CDR2 SASEGT. The V end lost 6 bases, the J end lost 2 bases, and 15 bases lay between the germline ends. The length of the CDR3 is 15 residues. The TCR beta CDR3 regions underwent amplification using RNA transcripts as the source. HTBI primers were employed in a first-round RT-PCR of the TCR CDR3. Each CDR3 protein is one row after TCRdb ran MiXCR on the multiplex PCR reads. The sample holds 350,000 or so distinct CDR3 sequences, 18% seen once. These data are taken from a study of T cells in Graves' hyperthyroidism and ophthalmopathy.

This sequence originates from a woman in her forties with Graves' ophthalmopathy. V usage is TRBV6-1 and J usage is TRBJ2-3, with D possibly being TRBD2 (5 bases). The sequenced sample was blood. DNA of the CDR3: TGTGCCAGCAGGCCTAGCAATGCCCCCACAGATACGCAGTATTTT. Translation gives CASRPSNAPTDTQYF.